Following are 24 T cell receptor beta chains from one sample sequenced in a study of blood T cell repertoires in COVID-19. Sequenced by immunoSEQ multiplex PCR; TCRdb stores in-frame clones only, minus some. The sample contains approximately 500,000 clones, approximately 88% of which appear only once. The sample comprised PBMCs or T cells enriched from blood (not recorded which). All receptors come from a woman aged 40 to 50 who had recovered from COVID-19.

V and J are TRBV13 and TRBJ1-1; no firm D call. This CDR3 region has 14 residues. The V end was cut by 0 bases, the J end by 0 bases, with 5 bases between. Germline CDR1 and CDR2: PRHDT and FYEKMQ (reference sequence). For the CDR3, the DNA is TGTGCCAGCAGCTTAGGACAGCTGAACACTGAAGCTTTCTTT. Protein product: CASSLGQLNTEAFF.

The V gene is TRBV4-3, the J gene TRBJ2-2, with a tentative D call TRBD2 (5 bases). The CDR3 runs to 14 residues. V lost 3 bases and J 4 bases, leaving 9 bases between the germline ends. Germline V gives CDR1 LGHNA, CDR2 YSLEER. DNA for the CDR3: TGCGCCAGCAGCCAGGAGGAGGTCACCGGGGAGCTGTTTTTT. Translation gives CASSQEEVTGELFF.

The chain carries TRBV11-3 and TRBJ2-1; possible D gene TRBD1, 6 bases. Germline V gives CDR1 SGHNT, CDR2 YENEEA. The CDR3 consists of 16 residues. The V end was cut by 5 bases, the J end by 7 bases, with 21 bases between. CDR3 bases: TGTGCCAGCAGCCCGAGGGCAGGGGCCTACCGGAATGAGCAGTTCTTC. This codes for CASSPRAGAYRNEQFF.

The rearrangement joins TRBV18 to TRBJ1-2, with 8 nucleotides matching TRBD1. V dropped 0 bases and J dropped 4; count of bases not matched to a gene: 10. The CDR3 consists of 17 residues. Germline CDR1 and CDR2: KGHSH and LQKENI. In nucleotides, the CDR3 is TGTGCCAGCTCACCACCCTTCGGACAGGGACCTACCTATGGCTACACCTTC. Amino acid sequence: CASSPPFGQGPTYGYTF.

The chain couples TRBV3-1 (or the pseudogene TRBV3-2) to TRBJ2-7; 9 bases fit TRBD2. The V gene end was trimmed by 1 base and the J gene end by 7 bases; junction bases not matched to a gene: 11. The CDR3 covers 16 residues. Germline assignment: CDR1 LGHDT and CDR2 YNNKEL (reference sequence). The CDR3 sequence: CASSQGSSGRLGEQYF. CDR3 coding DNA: TGTGCCAGCAGCCAAGGATCGAGCGGGAGGCTGGGGGAGCAGTACTTC.

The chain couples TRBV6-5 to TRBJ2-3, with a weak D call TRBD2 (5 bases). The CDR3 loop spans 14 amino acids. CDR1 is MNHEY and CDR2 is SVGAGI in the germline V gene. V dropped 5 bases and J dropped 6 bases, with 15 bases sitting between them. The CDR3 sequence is CASSPGLRGDTQYF. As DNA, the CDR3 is TGTGCCAGCAGTCCAGGACTCCGTGGGGATACGCAGTATTTT.

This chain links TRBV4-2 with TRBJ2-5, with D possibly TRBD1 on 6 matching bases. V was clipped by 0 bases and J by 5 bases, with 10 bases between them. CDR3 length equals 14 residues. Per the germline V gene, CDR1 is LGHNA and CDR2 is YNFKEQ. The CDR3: CASSQDRQGETQYF. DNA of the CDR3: TGTGCCAGCAGCCAAGATCGGCAGGGGGAGACCCAGTACTTC.

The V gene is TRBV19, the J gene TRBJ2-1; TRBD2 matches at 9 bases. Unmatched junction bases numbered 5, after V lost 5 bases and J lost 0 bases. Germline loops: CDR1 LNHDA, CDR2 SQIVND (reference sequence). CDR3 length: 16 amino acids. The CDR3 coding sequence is TGTGCCAGTAGTGTCCTTAGCGGGAGCTCCTACAATGAGCAGTTCTTC. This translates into CASSVLSGSSYNEQFF. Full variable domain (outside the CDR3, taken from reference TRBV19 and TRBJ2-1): DGGITQSPKYLFRKEGQNVTLSCEQNLNHDAMYWYRQDPGQGLRLIYYSQIVNDFQKGDIAEGYSVSREKKESFPLTVTSAQKNPTAFYLCASSVLSGSSYNEQFFGPGTRLTVL.

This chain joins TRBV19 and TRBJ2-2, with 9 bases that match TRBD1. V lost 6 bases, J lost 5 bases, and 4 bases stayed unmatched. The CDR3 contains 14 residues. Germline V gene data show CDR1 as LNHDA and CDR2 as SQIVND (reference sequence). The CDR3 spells CASSWDRVTGELFF. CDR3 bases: TGTGCCAGTAGCTGGGACAGGGTAACCGGGGAGCTGTTTTTT.

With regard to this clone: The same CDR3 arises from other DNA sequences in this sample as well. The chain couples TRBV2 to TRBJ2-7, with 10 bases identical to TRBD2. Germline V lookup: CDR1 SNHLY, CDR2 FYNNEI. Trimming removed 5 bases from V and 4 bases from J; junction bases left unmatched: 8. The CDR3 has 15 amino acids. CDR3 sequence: CASSPGLAGAYEQYF. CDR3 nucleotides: TGTGCCAGCAGTCCCGGGCTAGCGGGAGCATACGAGCAGTACTTC. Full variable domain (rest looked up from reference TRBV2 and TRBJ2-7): EPEVTQTPSHQVTQMGQEVILRCVPISNHLYFYWYRQILGQKVEFLVSFYNNEISEKSEIFDDQFSVERPDGSNFTLKIRSTKLEDSAMYFCASSPGLAGAYEQYFGPGTRLTVT.

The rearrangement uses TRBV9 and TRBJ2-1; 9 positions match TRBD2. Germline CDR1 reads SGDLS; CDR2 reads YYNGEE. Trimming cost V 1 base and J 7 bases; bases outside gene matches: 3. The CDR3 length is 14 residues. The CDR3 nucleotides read TGTGCCAGCAGCGTACGCGGGAGGGATAATGAGCAGTTCTTC. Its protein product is CASSVRGRDNEQFF.

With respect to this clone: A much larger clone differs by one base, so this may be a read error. CDR3 loop: CASSLYYEQYF. In nucleotides, the CDR3 is TGTGCCAGCAGCCTGTACTACGAGCAGTACTTC. The chain joins TRBV7-8 to TRBJ2-7; D gene uncertain. CDR1 and CDR2 from the germline V gene are SGHVS and FQNEAQ. Trimming stripped 5 bases from V and 3 bases from J, with 5 bases between. This CDR3 has 11 residues.

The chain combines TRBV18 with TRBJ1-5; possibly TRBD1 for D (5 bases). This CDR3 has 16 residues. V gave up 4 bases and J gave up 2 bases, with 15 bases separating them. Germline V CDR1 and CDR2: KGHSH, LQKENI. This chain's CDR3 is CASSQRKGEGNQPQHF. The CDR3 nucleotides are TGTGCCAGCTCACAGAGGAAAGGGGAAGGCAATCAGCCCCAGCATTTT.

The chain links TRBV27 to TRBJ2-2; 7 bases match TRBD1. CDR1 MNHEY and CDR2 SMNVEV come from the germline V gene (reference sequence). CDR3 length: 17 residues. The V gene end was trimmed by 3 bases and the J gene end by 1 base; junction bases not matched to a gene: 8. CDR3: CASSFPGTEMNTGELFF. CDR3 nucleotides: TGTGCCAGCAGTTTCCCCGGGACAGAGATGAACACCGGGGAGCTGTTTTTT.

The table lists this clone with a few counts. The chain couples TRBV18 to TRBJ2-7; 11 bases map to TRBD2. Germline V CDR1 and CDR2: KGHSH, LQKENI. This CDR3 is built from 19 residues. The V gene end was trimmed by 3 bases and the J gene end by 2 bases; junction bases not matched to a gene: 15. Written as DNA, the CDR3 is TGTGCCAGCTCACCCATGGGACAGGCGGGGACTAGCGGTACCTACGAGCAGTACTTC. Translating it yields CASSPMGQAGTSGTYEQYF.

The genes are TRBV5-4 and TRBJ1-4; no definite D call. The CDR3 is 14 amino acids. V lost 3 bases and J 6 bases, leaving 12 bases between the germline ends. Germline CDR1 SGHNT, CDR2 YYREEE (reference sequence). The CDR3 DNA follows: TGTGCCAGCAGCTATGGGCCGCTCTATGAAAAACTGTTTTTT. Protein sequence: CASSYGPLYEKLFF.

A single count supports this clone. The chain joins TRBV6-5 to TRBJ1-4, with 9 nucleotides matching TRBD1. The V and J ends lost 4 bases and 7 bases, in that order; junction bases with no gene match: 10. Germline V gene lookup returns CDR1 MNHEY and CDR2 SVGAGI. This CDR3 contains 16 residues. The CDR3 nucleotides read TGTGCCAGCAGTTTAGCCAGCCGGGACAGGGCTGAAAAACTGTTTTTT. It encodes CASSLASRDRAEKLFF.

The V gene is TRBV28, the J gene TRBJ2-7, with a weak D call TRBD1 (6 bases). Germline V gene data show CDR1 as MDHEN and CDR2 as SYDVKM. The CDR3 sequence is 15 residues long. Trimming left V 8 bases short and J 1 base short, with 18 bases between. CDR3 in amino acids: CASEPARTVSYEQYF. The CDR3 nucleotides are TGTGCCAGCGAACCGGCCAGGACAGTTTCCTACGAGCAGTACTTC.

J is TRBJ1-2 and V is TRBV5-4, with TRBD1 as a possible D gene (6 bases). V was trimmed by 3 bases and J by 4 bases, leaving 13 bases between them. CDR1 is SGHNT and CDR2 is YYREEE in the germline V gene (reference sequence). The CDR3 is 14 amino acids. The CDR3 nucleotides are TGTGCCAGCAGCTGGGACAATCCACTCTATGGCTACACCTTC. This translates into CASSWDNPLYGYTF.

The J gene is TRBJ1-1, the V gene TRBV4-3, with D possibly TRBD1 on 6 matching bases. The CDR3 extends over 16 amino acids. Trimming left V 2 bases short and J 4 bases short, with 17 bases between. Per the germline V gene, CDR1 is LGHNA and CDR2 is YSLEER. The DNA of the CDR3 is TGCGCCAGCAGCCAATCCCCGCGGGGGGCAGGCACTGAAGCTTTCTTT. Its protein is CASSQSPRGAGTEAFF.

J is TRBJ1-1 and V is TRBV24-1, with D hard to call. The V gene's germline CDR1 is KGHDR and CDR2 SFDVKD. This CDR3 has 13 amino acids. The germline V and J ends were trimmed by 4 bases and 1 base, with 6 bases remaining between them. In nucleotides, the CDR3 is TGTGCCACCAGTGACGGGAAGAACACTGAAGCTTTCTTT. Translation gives CATSDGKNTEAFF.

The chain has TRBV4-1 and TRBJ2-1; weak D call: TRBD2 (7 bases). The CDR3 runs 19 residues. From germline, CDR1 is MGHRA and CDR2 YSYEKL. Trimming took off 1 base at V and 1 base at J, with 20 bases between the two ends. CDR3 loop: CASSQGGGHGRGSYNEQFF. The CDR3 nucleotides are TGCGCCAGCAGCCAAGGGGGGGGGCACGGGAGAGGGTCCTACAATGAGCAGTTCTTC.

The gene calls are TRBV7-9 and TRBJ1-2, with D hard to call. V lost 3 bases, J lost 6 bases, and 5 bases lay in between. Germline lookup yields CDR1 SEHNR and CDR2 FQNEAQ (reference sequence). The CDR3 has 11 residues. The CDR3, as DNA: TGTGCCAGCAGCTTGAACAATGGCTACACCTTC. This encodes CASSLNNGYTF.

The CDR3 DNA follows: TGTGCCACCAGCAGACAGGGCATGAGCTCCTACAATGAGCAGTTCTTC. This gives the protein CATSRQGMSSYNEQFF. V gene TRBV24-1 combines with J gene TRBJ2-1; 7 nucleotides agree with TRBD1. CDR1 is KGHDR and CDR2 is SFDVKD in the germline V gene. V dropped 7 bases and J dropped 0; count of bases not matched to a gene: 8. This CDR3 region has 16 residues.